The 11 T cell receptor beta chains in this list originate from one sample, sequenced in a study of cytotoxic CD8 clonotypes in ibrutinib-treated CLL. Generated by immunoSEQ multiplex PCR, the TCRdb table keeps only in-frame clones and is missing some. The sample carries fewer than 55,000 clones, 45% to 60% recorded once. The specimen comprised PBMCs, sampled after 24 months of ibrutinib treatment. Receptor source: a human donor with chronic lymphocytic leukemia.

The rearrangement uses TRBV6-1 and TRBJ2-3; D is uncertain. The V and J ends lost 0 bases and 0 bases respectively, with 7 bases between them. Per the germline V gene, CDR1 is MNHNS and CDR2 is SASEGT. This CDR3 has 15 residues. Here the CDR3 reads CASSEAGTSTDTQYF. The CDR3 DNA reads TGTGCCAGCAGTGAAGCGGGAACTAGCACAGATACGCAGTATTTT.

This clone was counted between two and nine times. The chain carries TRBV5-1 and TRBJ1-5, with D possibly being TRBD1 (5 bases). The V gene lost 5 bases and the J gene lost 1 base, with 13 bases spanning the gap. Germline-derived CDR1 and CDR2 are SGHRS and YFSETQ. The CDR3 consists of 15 residues. In nucleotides, the CDR3 is TGCGCCAGCAGACGCGACAGTTCGAGCAATCAGCCCCAGCATTTT. It encodes CASRRDSSSNQPQHF.

J is TRBJ1-1 and V is TRBV5-1; tentatively, D is TRBD1 (5 bases). V was shortened by 0 bases and J by 6 bases, with 18 bases between the two germline ends. The CDR3 extends over 16 amino acids. Germline V gives CDR1 SGHRS, CDR2 YFSETQ. The CDR3 DNA reads as TGCGCCAGCAGCTTGGTAGGATCTGGGGCCAGGGCTGAAGCTTTCTTT. Amino acids: CASSLVGSGARAEAFF.

The chain is built from TRBV5-1 and TRBJ2-7; TRBD1 matches 11 bases. CDR1 is SGHRS and CDR2 is YFSETQ in the germline V gene. The CDR3 consists of 17 residues. V trimming: 4 bases; J trimming: 2 bases; junction bases outside the gene matches: 11. CDR3 sequence: CASSASAGTGGTYEQYF. CDR3 sequence (DNA): TGCGCCAGCAGCGCATCCGCCGGGACAGGGGGGACCTACGAGCAGTACTTC.

The chain employs TRBV9 and TRBJ2-7; 7 nucleotides align to TRBD1. V was clipped by 0 bases and J by 6 bases; unmatched bases: 9. The germline gives CDR1 SGDLS, CDR2 YYNGEE. The CDR3 has 15 amino acids. In nucleotides, the CDR3 is TGTGCCAGCAGCGTAGGCTTCAGGGGGAACAGCGAGCAGTACTTC. Translated: CASSVGFRGNSEQYF.

The chain carries TRBV6-1 and TRBJ1-3; D ambiguous. CDR3 length: 15 residues. Trimming left V 4 bases short and J 0 bases short, with 10 bases between. Germline-derived CDR1 and CDR2 are MNHNS and SASEGT. CDR3 protein: CASSGPRTSGNTIYF. The CDR3 nucleotides read TGTGCCAGCAGTGGCCCTCGGACCTCTGGAAACACCATATATTTT.

This clone was seen a few times. The chain uses TRBV5-1 and TRBJ1-3; 10 bases fit TRBD1. The CDR3 is 16 amino acids. Germline V gives CDR1 SGHRS, CDR2 YFSETQ. V gave up 3 bases and J gave up 1 base; unmatched junction bases: 4. The CDR3 bases are TGCGCCAGCAGCTCGGGACAGGGGTTTTCTGGAAACACCATATATTTT. This codes for CASSSGQGFSGNTIYF.

The rearrangement links TRBV18 to TRBJ2-5; a possible D gene is TRBD1 (5 bases). V was cut by 6 bases and J by 7 bases, with 12 bases left in between. This CDR3 has 12 amino acids. Per the germline V gene, CDR1 is KGHSH and CDR2 is LQKENI. The CDR3 coding sequence is TGTGCCAGCTCCCTCGGGCAGGGGACCCAGTACTTC. It specifies CASSLGQGTQYF.

This clone was detected a few times. The V gene is TRBV6-1, the J gene TRBJ2-7; 11 bases map to TRBD2. The V and J ends lost 7 bases and 0 bases, in that order; junction bases with no gene match: 5. Looked up from germline, CDR1 is MNHNS and CDR2 is SASEGT. CDR3 size: 15 residues. The CDR3 reads CASTRLAGPSYEQYF. For the CDR3, the DNA is TGTGCCAGCACCCGACTAGCGGGGCCCTCCTACGAGCAGTACTTC.

The chain links TRBV5-4 to TRBJ2-2, with D unclear. The germline V gene has CDR1 SGHNT and CDR2 YYREEE (reference sequence). This CDR3 contains 12 residues. The ends were cut back, 3 bases at V and 6 bases at J, with 6 bases in the middle. CDR3 region: CASSSNPGELFF. In DNA form, the CDR3 reads TGTGCCAGCAGCTCCAACCCCGGGGAGCTGTTTTTT.

The chain couples TRBV27 to TRBJ1-2; TRBD1 is a possible D gene (5 bases). Germline V gene sequence: CDR1 MNHEY, CDR2 SMNVEV (reference sequence). CDR3 length: 13 residues. Between the trimmed V and J ends, which lost 5 bases and 2 bases, there was a span of 9 bases. The CDR3 coding sequence is TGTGCCAGCAGTCCAGGGTCCAACTATGGCTACACCTTC. Its translation: CASSPGSNYGYTF.